One TCR beta chain is described in this entry. The source of the sample is a study of CD8 T cells in Susac syndrome. This CDR3 comprises 12 residues. V lost 6 bases and J 4 bases, leaving 8 bases between the germline ends. Germline CDR1 SGHDT, CDR2 YYEEEE. An amount of RNA that ranged from 0.5 to 1 ug was reverse transcribed with random hexamers. TCRdb re-derived calls from the immunoSEQ multiplex PCR reads in MiXCR, one entry per CDR3 protein. The sample lists some 200,000 distinct CDR3 sequences, just under 95% occurring once. This clonotype was obtained from a human donor with Susac syndrome. This rearrangement joins TRBV5-6 to TRBJ1-3; no firm D call. Sequenced material: CD8+ T cells from PBMCs. The CDR3 loop reads CASTSGGNTIYF. For the CDR3, the DNA is TGTGCCAGCACCTCGGGGGGAAACACCATATATTTT.